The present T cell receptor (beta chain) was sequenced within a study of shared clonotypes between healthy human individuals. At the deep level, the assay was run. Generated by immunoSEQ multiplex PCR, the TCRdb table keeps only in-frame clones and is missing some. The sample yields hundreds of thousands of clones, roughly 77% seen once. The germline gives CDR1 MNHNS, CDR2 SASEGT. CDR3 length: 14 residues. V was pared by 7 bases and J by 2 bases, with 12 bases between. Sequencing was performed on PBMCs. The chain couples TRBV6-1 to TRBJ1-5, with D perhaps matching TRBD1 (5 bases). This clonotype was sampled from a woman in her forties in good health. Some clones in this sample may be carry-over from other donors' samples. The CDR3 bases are TGTGCCAGCAACCTATGGGGGGGCAATCAGCCCCAGCATTTT. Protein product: CASNLWGGNQPQHF.